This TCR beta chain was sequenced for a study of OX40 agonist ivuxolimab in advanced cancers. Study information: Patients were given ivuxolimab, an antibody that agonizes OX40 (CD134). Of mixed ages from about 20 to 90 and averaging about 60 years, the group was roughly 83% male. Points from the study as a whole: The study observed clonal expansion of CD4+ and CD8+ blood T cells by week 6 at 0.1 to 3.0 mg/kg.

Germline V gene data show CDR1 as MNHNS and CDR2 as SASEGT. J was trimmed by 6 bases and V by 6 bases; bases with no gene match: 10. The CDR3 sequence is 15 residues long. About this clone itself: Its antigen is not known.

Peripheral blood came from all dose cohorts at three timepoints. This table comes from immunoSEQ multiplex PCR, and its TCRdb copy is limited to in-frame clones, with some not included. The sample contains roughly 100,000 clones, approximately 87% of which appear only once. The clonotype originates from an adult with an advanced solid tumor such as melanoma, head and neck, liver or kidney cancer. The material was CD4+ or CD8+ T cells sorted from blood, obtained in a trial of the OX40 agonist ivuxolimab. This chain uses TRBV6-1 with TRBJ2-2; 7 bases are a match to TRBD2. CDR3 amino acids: CASRKGRDGSGELFF. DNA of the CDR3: TGTGCCAGCAGGAAAGGGAGGGATGGCTCCGGGGAGCTGTTTTTT.